This TCR beta chain appears in the sequencing data of a study of Graves' ophthalmopathy and Graves' hyperthyroidism. Details on this clonotype: The junction does not match germline at one end; this may be a read error.

Germline CDR1 is DFQATT and CDR2 is SNEGSKA (reference sequence). The CDR3 loop spans 16 amino acids. RNA transcripts provided the template for amplifying TCR beta CDR3 regions. First-round RT-PCR employed HTBI primers, with a second-round multiplex PCR after it. Via MiXCR, TCRdb re-called the multiplex PCR reads, giving one row per CDR3 protein. This sample carries approximately 1.2 million distinct CDR3 sequences, 35% to 40% of them seen once, and the ten largest clones take around 10%. The J gene is TRBJ2-2, the V gene TRBV20-1; D is tentatively TRBD1 or TRBD2 (5 bases each). What was sequenced was peripheral blood or thyroid tissue (not recorded which). The receptor comes from an adult man with Graves' hyperthyroidism. The CDR3 region is CSARGTDSLNTGELFF. The CDR3 DNA reads as TGCAGTGCTAGAGGAACTGACAGCCTGAACACCGGGGAGCTCTTTTTT.